The subject of this entry is one TCR beta chain. This CDR3 region has 14 residues. Under the authors' procedure: Nucleated cell counts were estimated from reference gene primer amplification. TCRdb keeps only in-frame clones here, not all; method: immunoSEQ multiplex PCR. The D gene and trimming were derived from the DNA, and the V and J assignments and clone size from that table. The sample holds 90,000 to 100,000 clones, about 85% seen once. This sample was included in a study of blood T cell repertoires in COVID-19. Study at large: Sites in the United States, Italy and Spain provided acute and convalescent COVID-19 samples.

This sequence joins TRBV21-1 and TRBJ2-4; TRBD1, the D gene given by the table, was not confirmed from the DNA. TRBV21-1 is recorded as a pseudogene. What was sequenced was peripheral blood. This clonotype was obtained from a human donor in a cohort sampled during active COVID-19. The CDR3 loop is CASTARGQINIQYF. The DNA for the CDR3 is TGTGCCAGCACCGCGAGGGGACAGATCAACATTCAGTACTTC.